This is a list of T cell receptor beta chains from one sample in a study of T-cell memory formation after mild COVID-19. TCRdb fed the 5' RACE reads into MiXCR, producing one record per CDR3 protein. The table records about 150,000 distinct CDR3 sequences, 10% to 15% of them present only once. Sequencing was carried out using PBMCs or a T cell subset sorted from them (not recorded which). The receptors were gathered from a man younger than 35 who had mild COVID-19 (a few samples of this study predate the infection). Cell type and time point are not known. CDR3s include the opening cysteine and the closing phenylalanine or tryptophan. Fields, in order: clone size, J gene, D gene, V gene, CDR3 DNA, CDR3 protein. D genes are given only for firm matches. The size entry is marked missing in some rows and otherwise reads once, few, many or a size class.

clone_size: -
j_call: TRBJ2-2
d_call: -
v_call: TRBV18
cdr3_nt: TGTGCCAGCTCCGAGACACTTTACACCGGGGAGCTGTTTTTT
cdr3_aa: CASSETLYTGELFF

clone_size: -
j_call: TRBJ2-7
d_call: TRBD2
v_call: TRBV10-3
cdr3_nt: TGTGCCATCAGCCCTAGCGGGGGGGCCTTCGAGCAGTACTTC
cdr3_aa: CAISPSGGAFEQYF

clone_size: -
j_call: TRBJ1-4
d_call: -
v_call: TRBV7-2
cdr3_nt: TGTGCCAGCAGCTTAGGAGGGATCGGGGAAAAACTGTTTTTT
cdr3_aa: CASSLGGIGEKLFF

clone_size: -
j_call: TRBJ1-4
d_call: -
v_call: TRBV2
cdr3_nt: TGTGCCAGCAGGGCGACGGGTGTACATGAAAAACTGTTTTTT
cdr3_aa: CASRATGVHEKLFF

clone_size: few
j_call: TRBJ1-6
d_call: -
v_call: TRBV2
cdr3_nt: TGTGCCAGCTCGGGACAAAATAATTCACCCCTCCACTTT
cdr3_aa: CASSGQNNSPLHF

clone_size: few
j_call: TRBJ1-2
d_call: -
v_call: TRBV28
cdr3_nt: TGTGCCAGCACCTTAGGCTATGGCTACACCTTC
cdr3_aa: CASTLGYGYTF

clone_size: -
j_call: TRBJ1-4
d_call: TRBD1
v_call: TRBV12-3/TRBV12-4
cdr3_nt: TGTGCCAGCAGTTTCCGCCCCGGGACAGGGGCCGAAAAACTGTTTTTT
cdr3_aa: CASSFRPGTGAEKLFF

clone_size: once
j_call: TRBJ2-5
d_call: -
v_call: TRBV15
cdr3_nt: TGTGCCACCCGACGGTCCCGCGGGACGCAAGAGACCCAGTACTTC
cdr3_aa: CATRRSRGTQETQYF

clone_size: many
j_call: TRBJ2-1
d_call: TRBD2
v_call: TRBV4-1
cdr3_nt: TGCGCCAGCAGCCAAGATGGAACTAGCGGGGGGGAGGAGCAGTTCTTC
cdr3_aa: CASSQDGTSGGEEQFF

clone_size: few
j_call: TRBJ1-5
d_call: -
v_call: TRBV6-6
cdr3_nt: TGTGCCAGCAGCTCCTCACCGGGCAGCAATCAGCCCCAGCATTTT
cdr3_aa: CASSSSPGSNQPQHF

clone_size: -
j_call: TRBJ1-6
d_call: -
v_call: TRBV20-1
cdr3_nt: TGCAGTGCTAGGGCGTGGCGGATTAATTCACCCCTCCACTTT
cdr3_aa: CSARAWRINSPLHF

clone_size: many
j_call: TRBJ2-5
d_call: TRBD2
v_call: TRBV4-2
cdr3_nt: TGTGCCAGCAGCCAATGGGCGGGGGAAGAGACCCAGTACTTC
cdr3_aa: CASSQWAGEETQYF

clone_size: -
j_call: TRBJ1-2
d_call: TRBD1
v_call: TRBV5-1
cdr3_nt: TGCGCCAGCAGTGCTGACAGGGTCTATGGCTACACCTTC
cdr3_aa: CASSADRVYGYTF

clone_size: -
j_call: TRBJ2-3
d_call: TRBD1
v_call: TRBV2
cdr3_nt: TGTGCCAGCAGCGACACAGGGGCAGATACGCAGTATTTT
cdr3_aa: CASSDTGADTQYF

clone_size: -
j_call: TRBJ1-5
d_call: -
v_call: TRBV20-1
cdr3_nt: TGCAGTGCTAGATCAACAGGGTATAGCAATCAGCCCCAGCATTTT
cdr3_aa: CSARSTGYSNQPQHF

clone_size: few
j_call: TRBJ2-2
d_call: -
v_call: TRBV5-1
cdr3_nt: TGCGCCAGCAGCCATGCAAGGGGCGGGGAGCTGTTTTTT
cdr3_aa: CASSHARGGELFF

clone_size: few
j_call: TRBJ2-4
d_call: -
v_call: TRBV24-1
cdr3_nt: TGTGCCACCAGTGATTCGTTAGTCAAAAACATTCAGTACTTC
cdr3_aa: CATSDSLVKNIQYF

clone_size: few
j_call: TRBJ1-5
d_call: TRBD1
v_call: TRBV7-2
cdr3_nt: TGTGCCAGCAGCAAATACAGGGGGACTAGCAATCAGCCCCAGCATTTT
cdr3_aa: CASSKYRGTSNQPQHF

clone_size: -
j_call: TRBJ2-3
d_call: TRBD1
v_call: TRBV4-3
cdr3_nt: TGCGCCAGCAGCCACAGGGGGCAGGCAGATACGCAGTATTTT
cdr3_aa: CASSHRGQADTQYF

clone_size: -
j_call: TRBJ2-3
d_call: TRBD2
v_call: TRBV5-6
cdr3_nt: TGTGCCAGCAGCTTTCGACTAGCGGGGGACACGCAGTATTTT
cdr3_aa: CASSFRLAGDTQYF

clone_size: few
j_call: TRBJ2-1
d_call: TRBD2
v_call: TRBV6-5
cdr3_nt: TGTGCCAGCAGCCGAGGGACTAGCGGGACAACCTCCTACAATGAGCAGTTCTTC
cdr3_aa: CASSRGTSGTTSYNEQFF

clone_size: many
j_call: TRBJ2-5
d_call: TRBD2
v_call: TRBV20-1
cdr3_nt: TGCAGTGCTAGAGAGGCTAGCGGGGACCAAGAGACCCAGTACTTC
cdr3_aa: CSAREASGDQETQYF

clone_size: few
j_call: TRBJ2-5
d_call: -
v_call: TRBV29-1
cdr3_nt: TGCAGCGCCGTGTCGGGGGATGGGTACTTC
cdr3_aa: CSAVSGDGYF

clone_size: few
j_call: TRBJ2-3
d_call: -
v_call: TRBV5-1
cdr3_nt: TGCGCCAGCAGCTTTATCCCAAGCACAGATACGCAGTATTTT
cdr3_aa: CASSFIPSTDTQYF

clone_size: many
j_call: TRBJ1-2
d_call: -
v_call: TRBV7-8
cdr3_nt: TGTGCCAGCAGCGGGCAGAACTATGGCTACACCTTC
cdr3_aa: CASSGQNYGYTF

clone_size: few
j_call: TRBJ1-5
d_call: -
v_call: TRBV18
cdr3_nt: TGTGCCAGCTCACCTCTCCGAGGGAACCAGCCCCAGCATTTT
cdr3_aa: CASSPLRGNQPQHF

clone_size: many
j_call: TRBJ2-3
d_call: -
v_call: TRBV27
cdr3_nt: TGTGCCAGCAGTTTACTGGTCGAAGGTACGCAGTATTTT
cdr3_aa: CASSLLVEGTQYF

clone_size: -
j_call: TRBJ2-3
d_call: -
v_call: TRBV29-1
cdr3_nt: TGCAGCGCCGACCTTTTTCTAAGCACAGATACGCAGTATTTT
cdr3_aa: CSADLFLSTDTQYF

clone_size: few
j_call: TRBJ2-1
d_call: TRBD2
v_call: TRBV7-6
cdr3_nt: TGTGCCAGCAGCTTAGTCAGTCTAGCGGGGGACCAGTTCTTC
cdr3_aa: CASSLVSLAGDQFF

clone_size: -
j_call: TRBJ2-1
d_call: -
v_call: TRBV5-1
cdr3_nt: TGCGCCAGCAGCCCAGCTGGGCAGGGGGGTTACAATGAGCAGTTCTTC
cdr3_aa: CASSPAGQGGYNEQFF

clone_size: -
j_call: TRBJ1-2
d_call: -
v_call: TRBV29-1
cdr3_nt: TGCAGCGTTGAAGACAGGGTTAACTATGGCTACACCTTC
cdr3_aa: CSVEDRVNYGYTF

clone_size: -
j_call: TRBJ2-2
d_call: TRBD1
v_call: TRBV9
cdr3_nt: TGTGCCAGCAGCGTTCTAGGGGGCGGCGGGGAGCTGTTTTTT
cdr3_aa: CASSVLGGGGELFF

clone_size: many
j_call: TRBJ2-7
d_call: -
v_call: TRBV2
cdr3_nt: TGTGCCAGCAGGGTAGACAGTTCCTACGAGCAGTACTTC
cdr3_aa: CASRVDSSYEQYF

clone_size: few
j_call: TRBJ2-3
d_call: -
v_call: TRBV5-1
cdr3_nt: TGCGCCAGCAGCCCAGGGATCGTAGATACGCAGTATTTT
cdr3_aa: CASSPGIVDTQYF

clone_size: -
j_call: TRBJ1-1
d_call: -
v_call: TRBV12-3/TRBV12-4
cdr3_nt: TGTGCCAGCACTCCAGCGGACACTGAAGCTTTCTTT
cdr3_aa: CASTPADTEAFF

clone_size: few
j_call: TRBJ2-1
d_call: -
v_call: TRBV4-1
cdr3_nt: TGCGCCAGCAGTCCTCTCACAGGGTACAGTGGTGAGCAGTTCTTC
cdr3_aa: CASSPLTGYSGEQFF

clone_size: many
j_call: TRBJ1-4
d_call: -
v_call: TRBV7-2
cdr3_nt: TGTGCCAGCAGCTTAGGGGCGACGGAAACTCTGTTTTTT
cdr3_aa: CASSLGATETLFF

clone_size: few
j_call: TRBJ1-2
d_call: TRBD1
v_call: TRBV29-1
cdr3_nt: TGCAGCGTTGGAGGGGGCCAGGGCAACGGCTACACCTTC
cdr3_aa: CSVGGGQGNGYTF

clone_size: -
j_call: TRBJ1-2
d_call: -
v_call: TRBV7-2
cdr3_nt: TGTGCCAGCAGCTTGGACAAGTACTATGGCTACACCTTC
cdr3_aa: CASSLDKYYGYTF

clone_size: few
j_call: TRBJ1-1
d_call: TRBD1
v_call: TRBV4-3
cdr3_nt: TGCGCCAGCAGCCTAGAGGGACAGGGAGCGGGGAACACTGAAGCTTTCTTT
cdr3_aa: CASSLEGQGAGNTEAFF

clone_size: many
j_call: TRBJ1-2
d_call: -
v_call: TRBV5-1
cdr3_nt: TGCGCCAGCAGCTTGGACGGAGGGTATGGCTACACCTTC
cdr3_aa: CASSLDGGYGYTF

clone_size: many
j_call: TRBJ1-4
d_call: -
v_call: TRBV12-3/TRBV12-4
cdr3_nt: TGTGCCAGCAGTTTAAGCCCAACTAATGAAAAACTGTTTTTT
cdr3_aa: CASSLSPTNEKLFF

clone_size: few
j_call: TRBJ1-4
d_call: -
v_call: TRBV5-1
cdr3_nt: TGCGCCAGCAGGTTCGGAGATGAAAAACTGTTTTTT
cdr3_aa: CASRFGDEKLFF

clone_size: -
j_call: TRBJ1-1
d_call: TRBD1
v_call: TRBV3-1
cdr3_nt: TGTGCCAGCCGAGCCCCGGGGACAGGCAGCCTGGTCATGGGCACTGAAGCTTTCTTT
cdr3_aa: CASRAPGTGSLVMGTEAFF

clone_size: -
j_call: TRBJ1-1
d_call: -
v_call: TRBV6-2/TRBV6-3
cdr3_nt: TGTGCCAGCAGTTATGGGGCGGATACTGAAGCTTTCTTT
cdr3_aa: CASSYGADTEAFF